The 18 T cell receptor beta chains given below trace back to one sample, sequenced in a study of beta chain features in type 1 diabetes. Expressed TCRB transcripts were sequenced, since all the RNA that had been isolated was reverse transcribed. Sequencing used immunoSEQ multiplex PCR; TCRdb keeps in-frame clones, though not all of them. The sample lists about 350,000 clones; 20% were seen once. The sequencing sample was made of naive CD4+ T cells from blood. The receptor set was obtained from a young woman in good health.

This clone was recorded a few times. The rearrangement uses TRBV29-1 and TRBJ2-5; TRBD1 matches 7 bases. Germline lookup yields CDR1 SQVTM and CDR2 ANQGSEA. J lost 14 bases, V lost 3 bases, and 18 bases had no gene match. The CDR3 consists of 14 residues. The CDR3 nucleotides are TGCAGCGTTGAGAGGGGCACCGTTGCAGGGGGTAGATACTTC. This sequence encodes CSVERGTVAGGRYF.

V gene TRBV5-1 combines with J gene TRBJ2-3; D may be TRBD2 (5 bases). V lost 3 bases to trimming and J lost 0 bases, with 5 bases between them. This CDR3 spans 13 amino acids. The germline gives CDR1 SGHRS, CDR2 YFSETQ. The CDR3 DNA reads as TGCGCCAGCAGCTCGGGGAGCACAGATACGCAGTATTTT. Protein sequence: CASSSGSTDTQYF.

The CDR3 is CASSFRQDGEQFF. The CDR3 DNA reads as TGTGCCAGCAGCTTTCGACAGGACGGTGAGCAGTTCTTC. The chain employs TRBV4-2 and TRBJ2-1, with D perhaps TRBD1 (6 bases). There are 13 residues in the CDR3. The V gene lost 5 bases and the J gene lost 9 bases, with 14 bases spanning the gap. Per germline, CDR1 LGHNA and CDR2 YNFKEQ.

This CDR3 is CASSQRDRGTGQPQHF. The CDR3 DNA reads TGCGCCAGCAGCCAGAGGGACAGGGGAACGGGACAGCCCCAGCATTTT. This chain uses TRBV4-1 with TRBJ1-5; 10 positions match TRBD1. This CDR3 contains 16 residues. V gave up 3 bases and J gave up 7 bases; unmatched junction bases: 9. Germline CDR1 reads MGHRA; CDR2 reads YSYEKL.

This clone was seen more than once but under ten times. The CDR3: CASSRVLSDEQYF. DNA of the CDR3: TGCGCCAGCAGCCGAGTGCTATCGGACGAGCAGTACTTC. This chain joins TRBV4-3 and TRBJ2-7; no clear D gene. Trimming left V 4 bases short and J 5 bases short, with 12 bases between. Looked up from germline, CDR1 is LGHNA and CDR2 is YSLEER. CDR3 length equals 13 residues.

This clone has just a few counts. The genes are TRBV11-2 and TRBJ2-1, with D possibly matching TRBD1 (5 bases). This CDR3 contains 14 residues. CDR1 and CDR2 from the germline V gene are SGHAT and FQNNGV. V was pared by 4 bases and J by 2 bases, with 9 bases between. CDR3 region: CASSSWGAYNEQFF. The CDR3 nucleotides are TGTGCCAGCAGCTCATGGGGCGCCTACAATGAGCAGTTCTTC.

The V and J genes are TRBV4-2 and TRBJ1-6, with 9 nucleotides matching TRBD1. CDR1 is LGHNA and CDR2 is YNFKEQ in the germline V gene. The CDR3 runs 18 residues. The ends lost 0 bases at V and 6 bases at J; junction bases unmatched: 9. The CDR3 is CASSQDGRTGDTNSPLHF. The CDR3 coding sequence is TGTGCCAGCAGCCAAGATGGCCGGACAGGGGACACTAATTCACCCCTCCACTTT.

The chain is built from TRBV30 and TRBJ1-1; D is possibly TRBD1 (6 bases). This CDR3 contains 12 residues. V shed 4 bases and J shed 10 bases, with 16 bases lying between them. The germline V gene encodes CDR1 GTSNPN and CDR2 SVGIG (reference sequence). The DNA of the CDR3 is TGTGCCTGGACCCCTGGACAGATCCTAGCTTTCTTT. It specifies CAWTPGQILAFF.

V gene TRBV5-1 combines with J gene TRBJ2-7; 15 nucleotides agree with TRBD2. CDR3 length: 17 residues. The germline CDR1 and CDR2 sequences are SGHRS and YFSETQ. With 2 bases clipped from V and 2 bases from J, the junction kept 5 bases outside the gene matches. The CDR3 bases are TGCGCCAGCAGCTTACAGGGACTAGCGGGAGGCGCCTACGAGCAGTACTTC. Translated: CASSLQGLAGGAYEQYF.

This rearrangement joins TRBV19 to TRBJ2-7; TRBD2 aligns across 14 bases. Germline CDR1 and CDR2: LNHDA and SQIVND (reference sequence). The CDR3 covers 15 residues. V lost 4 bases and J lost 3; bases outside the gene matches: 2. CDR3 loop: CASSRGTSGSYEQYF. The CDR3 DNA sequence: TGTGCCAGTAGTAGGGGGACTAGCGGGAGCTACGAGCAGTACTTC.

In its sample, this clone was seen a few times. The CDR3 reads CASSEVGQVTHGYTF. The CDR3 nucleotides read TGTGCCAGCAGTGAAGTGGGACAGGTGACCCATGGCTACACCTTC. This chain joins TRBV25-1 and TRBJ1-2; 8 positions agree with TRBD1. The V and J ends lost 2 bases and 6 bases, in that order; junction bases with no gene match: 8. The CDR3 has 15 residues. Germline CDR1 MGHDK, CDR2 SYGVNS.

The CDR3 coding sequence is TGTGCCACCAGCAGAGGGTTGGGACAGGGGAGCACAGATACGCAGTATTTT. Its translation: CATSRGLGQGSTDTQYF. The chain joins TRBV15 to TRBJ2-3; TRBD1 aligns across 10 bases. The germline CDR1 and CDR2 sequences are LNHNV and YYDKDF (reference sequence). V lost 1 base to trimming and J lost 0 bases; unmatched junction nucleotides: 4. The CDR3 runs 17 residues.

The table lists this clone with a few counts. The CDR3 is CASSFLAGVRSDTQYF. The CDR3 bases are TGTGCCAGCAGCTTCCTAGCGGGAGTGAGGTCAGATACGCAGTATTTT. V and J are TRBV7-2 and TRBJ2-3; 10 bases agree with TRBD2. This CDR3 has 16 amino acids. CDR1 and CDR2 (germline): SGHTA, FQGNSA. J lost 4 bases, V lost 3 bases, and 7 bases had no gene match. The variable domain in full, with the rest retrieved from reference TRBV7-2 and TRBJ2-3, is GAGVSQSPSNKVTEKGKDVELRCDPISGHTALYWYRQSLGQGLEFLIYFQGNSAPDKSGLPSDRFSAERTGGSVSTLTIQRTQQEDSAVYLCASSFLAGVRSDTQYFGPGTRLTVL.

This clone was detected a few times. The gene calls are TRBV9 and TRBJ1-1; TRBD1 matches at 9 bases. This CDR3 contains 14 residues. Germline V gene data show CDR1 as SGDLS and CDR2 as YYNGEE. J gave up 6 bases and V 4 bases, and 7 bases lay outside the gene matches. As DNA, the CDR3 is TGTGCCAGCAGCTCCTTGGGACAGGGCGCTGAAGCTTTCTTT. Its translation is CASSSLGQGAEAFF.

DNA of the CDR3: TGTGCCAGCAGTTCGGGGACTAGCCGGAACGAGTTCTTC. Its translation is CASSSGTSRNEFF. The genes are TRBV27 and TRBJ2-1; 9 bases are shared with TRBD2. The CDR3 extends over 13 amino acids. With V trimmed by 4 bases and J by 14 bases, 9 bases remained unmatched. Germline V gene lookup returns CDR1 MNHEY and CDR2 SMNVEV (reference sequence).

This clone was counted between two and nine times. This chain links TRBV23-1 with TRBJ2-7; D possibly corresponds to TRBD2 (5 bases). TRBV23-1 is an open reading frame, and its role is uncertain. The CDR3 sequence is 10 residues long. V lost 4 bases to trimming and J lost 13 bases, with 11 bases between them. In DNA form, the CDR3 reads TGCGCCAGCAGTCTCGGGGATAGCTACTTC. It yields the protein CASSLGDSYF.

This chain links TRBV10-3 with TRBJ2-3; the match to TRBD2 covers 10 bases. The V gene's germline CDR1 is ENHRY and CDR2 SYGVKD. The CDR3 has 15 amino acids. V shed 5 bases and J 1 base; nucleotides not matched to a gene: 3. The CDR3 nucleotides read TGTGCCATCAGTCTGAGCGGGGGGGGCACAGATACGCAGTATTTT. Protein product: CAISLSGGGTDTQYF.

The chain links TRBV6-6 to TRBJ2-7; 10 nucleotides match TRBD2. Looked up from germline, CDR1 is MNHNY and CDR2 is SVGAGI (reference sequence). The CDR3 spans 15 residues. J was trimmed by 5 bases and V by 7 bases; bases with no gene match: 11. CDR3 in amino acids: CASTPAVAGGDEQYF. The CDR3 nucleotides are TGTGCCAGCACCCCGGCGGTAGCGGGAGGCGACGAGCAGTACTTC.